This is a list of T cell receptor beta chains from one sample in a study of OX40 agonist ivuxolimab in advanced cancers. Only in-frame clones appear in the TCRdb table, and some are missing; sequencing was by immunoSEQ multiplex PCR. The sample records roughly 35,000 clones, about four fifths being singletons. The sample in question was CD4+ or CD8+ T cells sorted from blood, obtained in a trial of the OX40 agonist ivuxolimab. These receptors were obtained from an adult with an advanced solid tumor such as melanoma, head and neck, liver or kidney cancer. Both conserved end residues are part of each CDR3. A D gene is named only where the DNA matches it firmly. Size is stated for part of the rows, as once, few or many counts, or as a class when the clone is expanded.

V: TRBV7-3; J: TRBJ1-6; size: .; D: .; DNA: TGTGCCAGCAGCTTACTAGGGACTTCTAATTCACCCCTCCACTTT; CDR3: CASSLLGTSNSPLHF
V: TRBV6-6; J: TRBJ1-1; size: .; D: TRBD1; DNA: TGTGCCAGCAGTTCACAGGGGGCAGAAGCTTTCTTT; CDR3: CASSSQGAEAFF
V: TRBV18; J: TRBJ2-1; size: once; D: TRBD2; DNA: TGTGCCAGCTCACCAGGGACTAGCGGGTTTGATGAGCAGTTCTTC; CDR3: CASSPGTSGFDEQFF
V: TRBV5-4; J: TRBJ2-5; size: .; D: .; DNA: TGTGCCAGCAGCCCCACAGGCGAGCCTCAAGAGACCCAGTACTTC; CDR3: CASSPTGEPQETQYF
V: TRBV30; J: TRBJ1-5; size: .; D: .; DNA: TGTGCCTGGAGTAAGAGTTTGGGCAATCAGCCCCAGCATTTT; CDR3: CAWSKSLGNQPQHF
V: TRBV6-1; J: TRBJ1-3; size: .; D: .; DNA: TGTGCCAGCGGACTGGACAGCTTCTCTGGAAACACCATATATTTT; CDR3: CASGLDSFSGNTIYF
V: TRBV5-1; J: TRBJ2-5; size: .; D: TRBD2; DNA: TGCGCCAGCAGCTTGGGTAGCGGGGGGGCCGGTCTGGAGACCCAGTACTTC; CDR3: CASSLGSGGAGLETQYF
V: TRBV18; J: TRBJ2-3; size: .; D: .; DNA: TGTGCCAGCTCACCGTTCGGCACAGATACGCAGTATTTT; CDR3: CASSPFGTDTQYF
V: TRBV15; J: TRBJ1-6; size: .; D: .; DNA: TGTGCCACCAGCAGAGATCGGGGGGCGAGGAATTCACCCCTCCACTTT; CDR3: CATSRDRGARNSPLHF
V: TRBV19; J: TRBJ2-2; size: .; D: TRBD1; DNA: TGTGCCAGTAGCGGGACAGGGGGCACGAACACCGGGGAGCTGTTTTTT; CDR3: CASSGTGGTNTGELFF